The clone carrying this T cell receptor (beta chain) occurred many times. This record comes from a study of T cells in Graves' hyperthyroidism and ophthalmopathy. Amplification of TCR beta CDR3 regions was performed using RNA transcripts as template. The primer set for the first-round RT-PCR of the TCR CDR3 was HTBI. MiXCR, run by TCRdb on the multiplex PCR reads, gives a single entry per CDR3 protein. The sample has about 540,000 distinct CDR3 sequences, about half seen once. Patients aged 18 to 65 had newly diagnosed hyperthyroidism that had lasted under 2 months. The diagnostic basis comprised clinical symptoms, serum thyroxine and TRAb, thyroid ultrasound and orbital computed tomography. V gave up 5 bases and J gave up 2 bases; unmatched junction bases: 14. Germline loops: CDR1 LNHDA, CDR2 SQIVND (reference sequence). The CDR3 extends over 17 amino acids.

This TCR was sampled from a woman younger than 30 with Graves' hyperthyroidism. This sequence joins TRBV19 and TRBJ2-5, with 7 nucleotides matching TRBD2. The sample taken for sequencing was peripheral blood or thyroid tissue (not recorded which). The CDR3 DNA reads as TGTGCCAGTAGTGCCCTCCTGGGGACTACCGTTCAAGAGACCCAGTACTTC. Translated, it gives CASSALLGTTVQETQYF.